This T cell receptor (beta chain) was found in a study of T cells in Graves' hyperthyroidism and ophthalmopathy. The CDR3 spans 15 residues. CDR1 is MNHNS, CDR2 SASEGT, per germline. V dropped 6 bases and J dropped 5 bases, with 19 bases sitting between them. Enrolled ophthalmopathy patients presented with a Clinical Activity Score of at least 3, a NOSPECS grade of at least 4, and disease duration under 3 months. Uncontrolled infections, other autoimmune diseases, pregnancy or lactation led to exclusion of patients. PBMCs stemmed from 10 ml fresh peripheral blood. This clonotype turned up a few times. The antigen remains unidentified. RNA transcripts gave rise to amplified TCR beta CDR3 regions. During a first-round RT-PCR of the TCR CDR3, the HTBI primer set was used. MiXCR, applied by TCRdb to the multiplex PCR reads, yields one record per CDR3 protein. The sample has about 640,000 distinct CDR3 sequences, roughly 20% seen once; the top ten hold roughly a third.

Study outcomes and limitations: Most thyroid clonotypes that were expanded above 0.001 also turned up in blood.

This receptor was taken from a young man with Graves' ophthalmopathy. The chain employs TRBV6-1 and TRBJ1-1; no clear D. Sequenced: blood. CDR3 sequence (DNA): TGTGCCAGCAGCCACCCACCGGGAAAGGTGACTGAAGCTTTCTTT. This encodes CASSHPPGKVTEAFF.